This T cell receptor beta chain was found in a study of T cell repertoires in cytomegalovirus infection. About the study: Matching HLA type, along with CMV infection, was indicated by public TCR beta signatures. Study outcomes and limitations: Pooled public TCR beta family frequency picked out CMV carriers with the relevant HLA. Within the response measured ex vivo, HLA-C-restricted CMV-specific TCR beta clonotypes were dominant.

TCRdb redid the calling of the reads with MiXCR, one entry per CDR3 protein. The sample yields 150,000 to 200,000 distinct CDR3 sequences, roughly 19% seen once. This clonotype was found a few times. Its matching antigen is unknown. Germline loops: CDR1 SNHLY, CDR2 FYNNEI. The length of the CDR3 is 12 residues. Between the trimmed V and J ends, which lost 8 bases and 2 bases, there was a span of 10 bases. The chain is built from TRBV2 and TRBJ2-7, with D possibly being TRBD1 or TRBD2 (5 bases each). The TCR originated in a human donor in good health (CMV status not recorded). Some clones in this sample may be carry-over from other donors' samples. The specimen was PBMCs. CDR3 protein: CASGTTPYEQYF. The DNA of the CDR3 is TGTGCCAGCGGGACGACACCCTACGAGCAGTACTTC.